This TCR beta chain is from a study of blood T cell repertoires in COVID-19. V shed 4 bases, J shed 4 bases, and the junction held 13 bases outside the gene matches. The germline gives CDR1 SGHNT, CDR2 YYREEE (reference sequence). There are 16 residues in the CDR3. Here immunoSEQ multiplex PCR was the method, and the copy in TCRdb shows in-frame clones only, minus some. In the table there are a few hundred thousand clones, around 90% of which are singletons. The sequence derives from a woman aged 55 to 70 with COVID-19, enrolled during active disease. This chain connects TRBV5-4 to TRBJ1-1; 7 bases fit TRBD1. Sequencing was done on a sample of peripheral blood. The DNA for the CDR3 is TGTGCCAGCAGCCGCGAAAATGACAGGGCGGGCACTGAAGCTTTCTTT. Protein product: CASSRENDRAGTEAFF.